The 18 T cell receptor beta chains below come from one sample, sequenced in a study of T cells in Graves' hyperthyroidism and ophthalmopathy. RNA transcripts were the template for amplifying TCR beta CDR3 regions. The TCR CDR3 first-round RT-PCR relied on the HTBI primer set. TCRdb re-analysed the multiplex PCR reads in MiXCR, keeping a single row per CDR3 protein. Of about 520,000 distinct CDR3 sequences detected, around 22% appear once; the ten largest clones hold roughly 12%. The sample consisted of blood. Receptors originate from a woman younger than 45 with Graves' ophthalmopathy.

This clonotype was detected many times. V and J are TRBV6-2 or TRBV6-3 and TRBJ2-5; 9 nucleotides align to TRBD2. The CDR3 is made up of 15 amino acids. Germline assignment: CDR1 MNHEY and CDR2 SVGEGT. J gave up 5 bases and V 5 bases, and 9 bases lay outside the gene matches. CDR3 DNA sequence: TGTGCCAGCAGTCTTCAACTAGCGGGTAGCGAGACCCAGTACTTC. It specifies CASSLQLAGSETQYF.

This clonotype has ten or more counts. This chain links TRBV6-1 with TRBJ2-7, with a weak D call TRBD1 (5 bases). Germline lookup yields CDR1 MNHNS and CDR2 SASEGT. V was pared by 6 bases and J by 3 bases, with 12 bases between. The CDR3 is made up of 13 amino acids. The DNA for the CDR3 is TGTGCCAGCAGGGACGGACATATCTACGAGCAGTACTTC. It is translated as CASRDGHIYEQYF.

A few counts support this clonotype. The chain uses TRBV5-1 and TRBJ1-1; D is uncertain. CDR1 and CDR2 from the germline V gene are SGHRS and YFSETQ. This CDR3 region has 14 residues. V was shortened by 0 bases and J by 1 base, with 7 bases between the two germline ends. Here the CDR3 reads CASSLDTKNTEAFF. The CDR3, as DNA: TGCGCCAGCAGCTTGGACACCAAGAACACTGAAGCTTTCTTT.

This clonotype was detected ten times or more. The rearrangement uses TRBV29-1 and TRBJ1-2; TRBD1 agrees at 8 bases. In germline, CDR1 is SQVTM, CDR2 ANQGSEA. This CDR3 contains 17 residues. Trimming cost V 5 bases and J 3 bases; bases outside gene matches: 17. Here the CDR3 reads CSVQNWDTTGDDYGYTF. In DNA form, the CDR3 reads TGCAGCGTTCAAAACTGGGACACGACAGGGGACGACTATGGCTACACCTTC.

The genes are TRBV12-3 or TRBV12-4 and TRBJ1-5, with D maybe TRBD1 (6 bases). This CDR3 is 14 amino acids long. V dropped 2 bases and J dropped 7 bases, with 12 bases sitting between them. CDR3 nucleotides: TGTGCCAGCAGTTTAATGGGGACAAACCAGCCCCAGCATTTT. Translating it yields CASSLMGTNQPQHF.

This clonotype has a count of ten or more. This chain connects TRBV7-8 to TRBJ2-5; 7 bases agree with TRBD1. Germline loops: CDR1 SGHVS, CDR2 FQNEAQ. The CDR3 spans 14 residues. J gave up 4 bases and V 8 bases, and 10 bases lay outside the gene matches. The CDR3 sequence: CASFEGASGETQYF. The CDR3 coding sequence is TGTGCCAGCTTCGAGGGGGCTTCCGGAGAGACCCAGTACTTC.

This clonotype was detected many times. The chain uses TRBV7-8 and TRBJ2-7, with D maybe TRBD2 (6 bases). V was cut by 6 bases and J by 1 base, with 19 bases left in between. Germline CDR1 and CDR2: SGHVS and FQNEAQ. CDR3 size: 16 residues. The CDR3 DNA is TGTGCCAGCAGGCTTAACCCATGGGCGGGGTCCTACGAGCAGTACTTC. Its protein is CASRLNPWAGSYEQYF.

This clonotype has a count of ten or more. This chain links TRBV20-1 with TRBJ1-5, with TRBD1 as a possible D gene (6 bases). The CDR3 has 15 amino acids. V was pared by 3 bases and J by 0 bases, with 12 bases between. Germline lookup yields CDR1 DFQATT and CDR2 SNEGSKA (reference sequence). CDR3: CSASGRGDSNQPQHF. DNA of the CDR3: TGCAGTGCTAGTGGTAGGGGGGATAGCAATCAGCCCCAGCATTTT.

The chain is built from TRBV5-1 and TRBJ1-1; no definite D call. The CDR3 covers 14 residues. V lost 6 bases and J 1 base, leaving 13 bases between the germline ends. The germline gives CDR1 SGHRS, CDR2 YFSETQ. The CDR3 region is CASTSGSGNTEAFF. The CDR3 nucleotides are TGCGCCAGCACCTCGGGTAGCGGGAACACTGAAGCTTTCTTT.

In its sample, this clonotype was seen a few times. CDR3 amino acids: CASSEKPGQAYGYTF. The DNA for the CDR3 is TGTGCCAGTAGTGAGAAGCCGGGACAGGCCTATGGCTACACCTTC. This rearrangement joins TRBV19 to TRBJ1-2; TRBD1 matches 8 bases. The ends lost 5 bases at V and 4 bases at J; junction bases unmatched: 9. CDR1 and CDR2 (germline): LNHDA, SQIVND (reference sequence). The CDR3 runs to 15 residues.

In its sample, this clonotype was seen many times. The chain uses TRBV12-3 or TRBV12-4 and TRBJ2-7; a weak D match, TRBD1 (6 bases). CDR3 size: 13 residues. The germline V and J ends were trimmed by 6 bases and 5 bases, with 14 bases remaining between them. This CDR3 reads CASSLGQYDEQYF. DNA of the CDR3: TGTGCCAGCAGCCTCGGACAGTACGACGAGCAGTACTTC.

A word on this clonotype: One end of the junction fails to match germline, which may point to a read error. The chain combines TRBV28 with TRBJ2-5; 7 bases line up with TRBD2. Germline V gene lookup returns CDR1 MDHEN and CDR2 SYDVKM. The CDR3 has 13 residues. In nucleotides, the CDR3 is TGTGCCGGCAGTTCGACTAGCAGGCAGACCCAGTACTTC. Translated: CAGSSTSRQTQYF.

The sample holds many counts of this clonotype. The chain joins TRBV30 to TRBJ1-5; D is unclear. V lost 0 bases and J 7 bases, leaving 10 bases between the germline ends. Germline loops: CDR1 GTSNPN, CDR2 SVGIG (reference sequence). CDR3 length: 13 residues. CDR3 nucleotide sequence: TGTGCCTGGAGTGTACAAGGGTTCCAGCCCCAGCATTTT. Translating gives CAWSVQGFQPQHF. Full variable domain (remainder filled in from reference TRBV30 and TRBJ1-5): SQTIHQWPATLVQPVGSPLSLECTVEGTSNPNLYWYRQAAGRGLQLLFYSVGIGQISSEVPQNLSASRPQDRQFILSSKKLLLSDSGFYLCAWSVQGFQPQHFGDGTRLSIL.

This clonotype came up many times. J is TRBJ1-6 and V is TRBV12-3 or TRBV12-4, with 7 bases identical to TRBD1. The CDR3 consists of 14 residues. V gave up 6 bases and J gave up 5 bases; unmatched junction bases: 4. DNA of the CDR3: TGTGCCAGCAGACCCGGGACAGATAATTCACCCCTCCACTTT. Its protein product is CASRPGTDNSPLHF.

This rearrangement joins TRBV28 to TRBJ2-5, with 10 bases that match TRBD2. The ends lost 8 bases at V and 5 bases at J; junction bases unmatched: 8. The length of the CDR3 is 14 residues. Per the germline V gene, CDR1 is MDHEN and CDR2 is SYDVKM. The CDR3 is CASAKAGGLETQYF. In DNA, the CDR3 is TGTGCCAGCGCGAAAGCGGGGGGGCTGGAGACCCAGTACTTC.

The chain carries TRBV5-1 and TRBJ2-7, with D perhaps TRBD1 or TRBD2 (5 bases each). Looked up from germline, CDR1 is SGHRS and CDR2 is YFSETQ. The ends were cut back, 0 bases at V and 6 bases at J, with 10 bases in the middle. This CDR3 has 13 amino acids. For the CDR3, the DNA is TGCGCCAGCAGCTTGGCTTATGGGGGCGAGCAGTACTTC. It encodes CASSLAYGGEQYF. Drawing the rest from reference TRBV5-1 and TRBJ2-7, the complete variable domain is KAGVTQTPRYLIKTRGQQVTLSCSPISGHRSVSWYQQTPGQGLQFLFEYFSETQRNKGNFPGRFSGRQFSNSRSEMNVSTLELGDSALYLCASSLAYGGEQYFGPGTRLTVT.

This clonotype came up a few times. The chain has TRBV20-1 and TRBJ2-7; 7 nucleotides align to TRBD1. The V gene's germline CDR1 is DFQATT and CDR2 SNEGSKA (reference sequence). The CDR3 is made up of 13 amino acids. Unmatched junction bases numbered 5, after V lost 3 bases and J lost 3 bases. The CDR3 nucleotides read TGCAGTGCTAGGACAGGGAACGGCTACGAGCAGTACTTC. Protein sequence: CSARTGNGYEQYF.

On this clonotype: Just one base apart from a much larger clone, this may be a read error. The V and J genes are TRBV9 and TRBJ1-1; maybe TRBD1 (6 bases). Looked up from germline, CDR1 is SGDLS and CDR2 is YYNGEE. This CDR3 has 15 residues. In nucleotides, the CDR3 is TGTGCCATCAGCGCCAACCCGCACAGGGCCACTGAAGCTTTCTTT. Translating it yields CAISANPHRATEAFF.